This passage covers 31 T cell receptor beta chains from one sample sequenced in a study of post-analysis software for immune sequencing data. Researchers reported that TCR beta cDNA libraries carried unique molecular identifiers. TCRdb called the PCR reads again in MiXCR, with one record for every CDR3 protein. Among some 890,000 distinct CDR3 sequences listed, roughly 50% were seen once. General study results and limits: There were about 5 TRBV segments more frequent in patients than controls, and TRBV5-6, TRBV5-1 and TRBV20-1 were among them.

These receptors have no known antigen. The specimen sequenced was blood. Receptors were obtained from a girl aged 10 to 17 with multiple sclerosis.

This clonotype was counted between two and nine times. The chain couples TRBV20-1 to TRBJ2-5; D not certain. CDR1 DFQATT and CDR2 SNEGSKA come from the germline V gene (reference sequence). The CDR3 has 13 residues. The germline V and J ends were trimmed by 3 bases and 2 bases, with 10 bases remaining between them. CDR3 DNA: TGCAGTGCTAGCTCCGCCAGGCAAGAGACCCAGTACTTC. Translated, it gives CSASSARQETQYF.

The chain carries TRBV20-1 and TRBJ1-6, with D perhaps matching TRBD1 (5 bases). The length of the CDR3 is 14 residues. Germline V gene data show CDR1 as DFQATT and CDR2 as SNEGSKA (reference sequence). V gave up 5 bases and J gave up 9 bases, with 17 bases separating them. CDR3 in amino acids: CSAEERGAGSPLHF. The CDR3 nucleotides read TGCAGTGCTGAGGAAAGGGGAGCGGGTTCACCCCTCCACTTT.

This clonotype was picked up a small number of times. V and J are TRBV3-1 and TRBJ2-7; 7 bases are a match to TRBD1. This CDR3 has 13 amino acids. Per the germline V gene, CDR1 is LGHDT and CDR2 is YNNKEL (reference sequence). With 4 bases clipped from V and 6 bases from J, the junction kept 6 bases outside the gene matches. The CDR3 spells CASSPGQLAEQYF. DNA for the CDR3: TGTGCCAGCAGCCCGGGACAGTTGGCCGAGCAGTACTTC.

The genes are TRBV7-9 and TRBJ2-5; D not resolved. Near its end, the DNA agrees better with TRBJ2-7, so the J call may be wrong. Germline lookup yields CDR1 SEHNR and CDR2 FQNEAQ (reference sequence). The CDR3 is 16 amino acids. The CDR3 here is CASSQRTDSSSYEQYF. DNA of the CDR3: TGTGCCAGCAGCCAAAGGACGGATTCTAGCTCCTACGAGCAGTACTTC.

In this sample, this clonotype turned up a few times. The chain uses TRBV5-6 and TRBJ2-1; 14 bases agree with TRBD2. Germline values: CDR1 SGHDT, CDR2 YYEEEE. The CDR3 consists of 18 residues. V lost 4 bases, J lost 9 bases, and 15 bases stayed unmatched. CDR3 residues: CASSRSPSGTSGSSEQFF. For the CDR3, the DNA is TGTGCCAGCAGCCGCTCGCCCTCTGGGACTAGCGGGAGTTCTGAGCAGTTCTTC.

This clonotype was recorded once. J is TRBJ2-7 and V is TRBV7-3; no firm D call. Trimming removed 0 bases at V and 0 bases at J, with 12 bases between. This CDR3 region has 16 residues. CDR1 is SGHTA, CDR2 FQGTGA, per germline. CDR3 sequence reads: CASSLTPTQSSYEQYF. CDR3 coding DNA: TGTGCCAGCAGCTTAACCCCGACTCAAAGCTCCTACGAGCAGTACTTC. Drawing the rest from reference TRBV7-3 and TRBJ2-7, the complete variable domain is GAGVSQTPSNKVTEKGKYVELRCDPISGHTALYWYRQSLGQGPEFLIYFQGTGAADDSGLPNDRFFAVRPEGSVSTLKIQRTERGDSAVYLCASSLTPTQSSYEQYFGPGTRLTVT.

V usage is TRBV28 and J usage is TRBJ1-2; D unclear. V was clipped by 6 bases and J by 3 bases, with 23 bases between them. The CDR3 spans 17 residues. Per germline, CDR1 MDHEN and CDR2 SYDVKM. The CDR3 sequence: CASRGGTDRTSYYGYTF. The CDR3 DNA follows: TGTGCCAGCAGGGGAGGCACCGATAGAACTTCATACTATGGCTACACCTTC.

This clonotype appeared a few times. CDR3 DNA: TGTGCCACCAGCAGGGACAGGGGAAGCTCCTACGAGCAGTACTTC. It encodes CATSRDRGSSYEQYF. This chain joins TRBV15 and TRBJ2-7; TRBD1 aligns across 9 bases. Germline CDR1 and CDR2: LNHNV and YYDKDF (reference sequence). V dropped 3 bases and J dropped 0; count of bases not matched to a gene: 3. The CDR3 loop spans 15 amino acids.

This chain connects TRBV12-3 or TRBV12-4 to TRBJ2-5, with TRBD2 matching 7 bases. The J call may not be correct, given that the DNA end is closer to TRBJ2-7. CDR3 size: 15 residues. CDR3 sequence: CASSPLGEGRYEQYF. CDR3 in DNA: TGTGCCAGCAGTCCCTTGGGGGAGGGCCGGTACGAGCAGTACTTC.

This clonotype has a single count. This rearrangement joins TRBV29-1 to TRBJ1-2; 12 nucleotides align to TRBD1. Losses at the gene ends were 7 bases for V and 2 bases for J; bases not matched to a gene: 17. Per germline, CDR1 SQVTM and CDR2 ANQGSEA. CDR3 length equals 18 residues. CDR3 residues: CSARQLPGQGAPNYGYTF. The CDR3 DNA reads TGCAGCGCTCGCCAGCTCCCGGGACAGGGGGCGCCCAACTATGGCTACACCTTC.

This clonotype was recorded once. This sequence joins TRBV29-1 and TRBJ1-1, with 11 bases lining up with TRBD1. The germline V gene has CDR1 SQVTM and CDR2 ANQGSEA. This CDR3 has 12 amino acids. Trimming at V came to 8 bases and at J to 9 bases, leaving 8 bases not matched to a gene. CDR3 sequence: CSLGGTGGKAFF. Here the CDR3 DNA reads TGCAGCTTAGGGGGGACAGGGGGTAAAGCTTTCTTT.

V and J are TRBV5-1 and TRBJ2-7; 7 bases agree with TRBD2. The germline V gene has CDR1 SGHRS and CDR2 YFSETQ. This CDR3 region has 16 residues. The V and J ends lost 2 bases and 0 bases, in that order; junction bases with no gene match: 8. The CDR3 loop reads CASSLTPRGSSYEQYF. CDR3 nucleotides: TGCGCCAGCAGCTTAACCCCTCGCGGGAGCTCCTACGAGCAGTACTTC.

For this clonotype: A much larger clone differs from this one at a single base, so this may be a read error. The chain links TRBV4-2 to TRBJ2-6; D is possibly TRBD1 (5 bases). The CDR3 runs to 15 residues. CDR1 LGHNA and CDR2 YNFKEQ come from the germline V gene. The CDR3 sequence is CASSQGTSGADVLTF. CDR3 nucleotides: TGTGCCAGCAGCCAAGGGACATCTGGGGCCGACGTCCTGACTTTC.

The sample holds a few counts of this clonotype. V is TRBV11-2 and J is TRBJ1-4; D is undetermined. This CDR3 region has 14 residues. Germline V gives CDR1 SGHAT, CDR2 FQNNGV. Deletions cut 5 bases from V and 7 bases from J, with 14 bases between. The CDR3 DNA follows: TGTGCCAGCAGCGGCCTGGAAGGCGCTGAAAAACTGTTTTTT. Translation: CASSGLEGAEKLFF.

The chain has TRBV6-5 and TRBJ1-5; the match to TRBD1 covers 10 bases. The ends lost 6 bases at V and 6 bases at J; junction bases unmatched: 8. The CDR3 consists of 15 residues. The germline gives CDR1 MNHEY, CDR2 SVGAGI. The CDR3 DNA sequence: TGTGCCAGCAGAACAAGGGGGGACAGGGGTCAGCCCCAGCATTTT. Translation: CASRTRGDRGQPQHF.

The chain combines TRBV29-1 with TRBJ1-2; TRBD1 agrees at 7 bases. With V trimmed by 5 bases and J by 4 bases, 1 base remained unmatched. Germline V CDR1 and CDR2: SQVTM, ANQGSEA. The CDR3 consists of 11 residues. In nucleotides, the CDR3 is TGCAGCGTTAGGACAGGCTATGGCTACACCTTC. Amino acids: CSVRTGYGYTF.

This clonotype showed up just a few times. The gene calls are TRBV20-1 and TRBJ2-7, with D perhaps TRBD1 (5 bases). V lost 1 base to trimming and J lost 6 bases, with 13 bases between them. The CDR3 is 13 amino acids. The germline V gene encodes CDR1 DFQATT and CDR2 SNEGSKA (reference sequence). The CDR3, as DNA: TGCAGTGCTAGAGGGCAGGTAACAGGCGAGCAGTACTTC. Its translation is CSARGQVTGEQYF.

The CDR3 here is CASSLGHGTPGLYYF. CDR3 nucleotides: TGTGCCAGCAGCTTGGGACACGGGACGCCCGGACTATACTACTTC. The chain is built from TRBV5-6 and TRBJ2-4, with a possible D match to TRBD2 (6 bases). The V end lost 0 bases, the J end lost 16 bases, and 23 bases lay between the germline ends. The germline V gene encodes CDR1 SGHDT and CDR2 YYEEEE. The CDR3 loop spans 15 amino acids.

This chain joins TRBV29-1 and TRBJ2-1; D is unresolved. The end of the DNA aligns better with TRBJ2-7, so the J call may be wrong. Germline V gene sequence: CDR1 SQVTM, CDR2 ANQGSEA. This CDR3 is built from 16 residues. CDR3: CSVDDDGRPSYNEQYF. The CDR3 DNA reads TGCAGCGTTGATGACGACGGCAGGCCCTCCTACAATGAGCAGTACTTC.

The rearrangement links TRBV12-3 or TRBV12-4 to TRBJ2-1; 12 bases are shared with TRBD1. V shed 2 bases, J shed 6 bases, and the junction held 5 bases outside the gene matches. The CDR3 extends over 16 amino acids. This CDR3 reads CASSLRGQGAANEQFF. For the CDR3, the DNA is TGTGCCAGCAGTTTAAGGGGACAGGGGGCGGCCAATGAGCAGTTCTTC.

The chain couples TRBV11-3 to TRBJ2-1, with no clear D. CDR1 is SGHNT and CDR2 is YENEEA in the germline V gene. V was trimmed by 0 bases and J by 4 bases, leaving 7 bases between them. The CDR3 spans 14 residues. The CDR3 loop reads CASSLDHIYNEQFF. The CDR3 region has the DNA TGTGCCAGCAGCTTAGATCACATTTACAATGAGCAGTTCTTC.

This clonotype was observed once. This chain joins TRBV6-5 and TRBJ1-2, with D unresolved. The germline CDR1 and CDR2 sequences are MNHEY and SVGAGI. CDR3 length equals 14 residues. V was cut by 5 bases and J by 4 bases, with 14 bases left in between. CDR3 in DNA: TGTGCCAGCAGTGAGTCCCTCTTCCGCTATGGCTACACCTTC. Translated: CASSESLFRYGYTF.

V is TRBV4-1 and J is TRBJ2-7; perhaps TRBD1 as D (5 bases). The CDR3 is 16 residues long. Germline V gene lookup returns CDR1 MGHRA and CDR2 YSYEKL. V was cut by 3 bases and J by 0 bases, with 15 bases left in between. CDR3 protein: CASSHVVPRDSYEQYF. The CDR3 DNA reads TGCGCCAGCAGCCACGTCGTACCCAGGGACTCCTACGAGCAGTACTTC.

The chain employs TRBV3-1 and TRBJ2-7; 7 bases align to TRBD1. J was trimmed by 2 bases and V by 5 bases; bases with no gene match: 6. CDR3 size: 14 residues. The germline V gene has CDR1 LGHDT and CDR2 YNNKEL (reference sequence). CDR3 amino acids: CASSRFDRAYEQYF. DNA of the CDR3: TGTGCCAGCAGCAGATTCGACAGGGCCTACGAGCAGTACTTC.

The chain joins TRBV12-3 or TRBV12-4 to TRBJ1-2; maybe TRBD1 (5 bases). The CDR3 totals 16 residues. Between the trimmed V and J ends, which lost 2 bases and 3 bases, there was a span of 16 bases. The CDR3 DNA reads TGTGCCAGCAGTTTATCTGGGAGGGGTGCTGACTATGGCTACACCTTC. Its protein product is CASSLSGRGADYGYTF.

This clonotype has a handful of counts. The genes are TRBV29-1 and TRBJ2-7; the D is unclear. The CDR3 totals 16 residues. CDR1 and CDR2 (germline): SQVTM, ANQGSEA. Trimming stripped 0 bases from V and 2 bases from J, with 17 bases between. CDR3 nucleotides: TGCAGCGTTGAAGAATCGGTGTGGCCAGACCCCTACGAGCAGTACTTC. Its translation: CSVEESVWPDPYEQYF.

The chain joins TRBV20-1 to TRBJ2-5; 9 bases line up with TRBD2. CDR3 size: 16 residues. Germline CDR1 and CDR2: DFQATT and SNEGSKA (reference sequence). J gave up 4 bases and V 0 bases, and 9 bases lay outside the gene matches. CDR3 residues: CSARDIQRGARETQYF. DNA for the CDR3: TGCAGTGCTAGAGATATCCAGCGGGGGGCCAGAGAGACCCAGTACTTC.

The J gene is TRBJ2-1, the V gene TRBV20-1; 7 nucleotides line up with TRBD2. Trimming cost V 1 base and J 6 bases; bases outside gene matches: 9. Germline V gives CDR1 DFQATT, CDR2 SNEGSKA (reference sequence). CDR3 length: 15 residues. CDR3 in DNA: TGCAGTGCTAGAGGTCCGGGACTAACCGTCAATGAGCAGTTCTTC. It encodes CSARGPGLTVNEQFF.

The rearrangement joins TRBV7-2 to TRBJ2-3, with D tentatively TRBD1 (5 bases). The V end was cut by 4 bases, the J end by 2 bases, with 13 bases between. The CDR3 covers 15 residues. Germline loops: CDR1 SGHTA, CDR2 FQGNSA. The CDR3 DNA is TGTGCCAGCAGCTCGGACACCCGATACACAGATACGCAGTATTTT. Its translation: CASSSDTRYTDTQYF. Variable domain in full (rest from reference TRBV7-2 and TRBJ2-3): GAGVSQSPSNKVTEKGKDVELRCDPISGHTALYWYRQSLGQGLEFLIYFQGNSAPDKSGLPSDRFSAERTGGSVSTLTIQRTQQEDSAVYLCASSSDTRYTDTQYFGPGTRLTVL.

V and J are TRBV6-5 and TRBJ1-5; TRBD1 agrees at 8 bases. The germline CDR1 and CDR2 sequences are MNHEY and SVGAGI. The V and J ends lost 5 bases and 8 bases, in that order; junction bases with no gene match: 11. The CDR3 has 15 amino acids. The CDR3 is CASSTSRQGLKPQHF. In nucleotides, the CDR3 is TGTGCCAGCAGTACAAGCAGACAGGGGCTGAAGCCCCAGCATTTT.

This rearrangement joins TRBV12-3 or TRBV12-4 to TRBJ1-6, with D hard to call. The CDR3 is 13 residues long. The ends were cut back, 8 bases at V and 10 bases at J, with 15 bases in the middle. The CDR3 here is CASSESPVSPLHF. The CDR3 DNA reads as TGTGCCAGCTCCGAAAGTCCTGTGTCACCCCTCCACTTT.